The text below deals with one TCR beta chain. A J-beta primer mix and a sample-barcoded 5' primer were used in a second PCR of about 7 to 11 cycles. Every molecule of cDNA carried a tag from a template-switch adaptor with 12 random nucleotides. TCRdb fed the 5' RACE reads into MiXCR, producing one record per CDR3 protein. Found here are 1.5 million to 2 million distinct CDR3 sequences, roughly 52% of them singletons; the top ten hold approximately 2.1%. The germline gives CDR1 MNHEY, CDR2 SMNVEV (reference sequence). The CDR3 runs to 14 residues. The V end was cut by 5 bases, the J end by 3 bases, with 13 bases between. The data originate from a study of blood T cells in healthy people across ages.

This receptor was identified in a middle-aged woman in good health. Sequencing was carried out using blood. J is TRBJ1-2 and V is TRBV27; no clear D gene. The DNA of the CDR3 is TGTGCCAGCAGTACTGCTGGAGACTACTATGGCTACACCTTC. Its protein is CASSTAGDYYGYTF.